Listed below are T cell receptor beta chains from one sample, sequenced in a study of regulatory T cells in long-lasting Graves disease. TCRdb reprocessed the multiplex PCR reads via MiXCR and lists one record per CDR3 protein. Of more than 450,000 distinct CDR3 sequences in the sample, 12% were seen once. This sample was shared with a second study, whose subject was T cells in Graves' hyperthyroidism and ophthalmopathy.

Sequencing used peripheral blood mononuclear cells (PBMCs), obtained at new diagnosis, from a patient treated with antithyroid drugs. Receptor source: a woman aged 30 to 39 with Graves disease. Both conserved end residues are part of each CDR3. A D gene is named only where the DNA matches it firmly. Rows may omit the clone size; those that give it use once, few, many or a size class.

NA TRBJ2-1 NA TRBV24-1 CATSDLSYNEQFF TGTGCCACCTCGGACCTCTCCTACAATGAGCAGTTCTTC
TRBD1 TRBJ1-4 many TRBV27 CASSQGQGRDEKLFF TGTGCCAGCAGTCAAGGACAGGGCAGAGATGAAAAACTGTTTTTT
TRBD2 TRBJ2-3 many TRBV28 CASSLQLAGVSTDTQYF TGTGCCAGCAGTTTACAACTAGCGGGAGTTAGCACAGATACGCAGTATTTT
TRBD2 TRBJ2-7 many TRBV5-1 CASSSRTSGDYEQYF TGCGCCAGCAGCTCCCGGACTAGCGGGGACTACGAGCAGTACTTC
NA TRBJ2-7 many TRBV11-1 CASSPGRNSYEQYF TGTGCCAGCAGCCCCGGACGGAATTCCTACGAGCAGTACTTC
NA TRBJ1-5 many TRBV28 CASSVRDYSFYPNQPQHF TGTGCCAGCAGTGTCCGGGACTACTCCTTCTACCCCAATCAGCCCCAGCATTTT
TRBD1 TRBJ2-7 few TRBV20-1 CSATLRGGLSYEQYF TGCAGTGCTACCCTCAGAGGGGGCCTCTCCTACGAGCAGTACTTC
TRBD2 TRBJ2-1 many TRBV11-2 CASSLYRGRGLYNEQFF TGTGCCAGCAGCTTATACCGCGGGAGGGGTTTGTACAATGAGCAGTTCTTC
NA TRBJ2-2 many TRBV3-1 CASSQNTGELFF TGTGCCAGCAGTCAGAACACCGGGGAGCTGTTTTTT
NA TRBJ1-1 many TRBV19 CASSIGGDLNTEAFF TGTGCCAGTAGTATTGGAGGGGACTTGAACACTGAAGCTTTCTTT
NA TRBJ1-3 NA TRBV5-4 CASSAKHGTGNTIYF TGTGCCAGCAGCGCCAAACATGGAACTGGAAACACCATATATTTT
TRBD1 TRBJ2-7 many TRBV27 CASSLGAGTGPAYEQYF TGTGCCAGCAGTTTAGGCGCCGGGACAGGGCCAGCCTACGAGCAGTACTTC
TRBD2 TRBJ2-3 many TRBV27 CASSTRLAATDTQYF TGTGCCAGCAGTACCAGACTAGCGGCCACAGATACGCAGTATTTT
NA TRBJ1-4 NA TRBV29-1 CSVRRGGEKLFF TGCAGCGTTCGGAGGGGTGGTGAAAAACTGTTTTTT
TRBD2 TRBJ2-7 many TRBV11-2 CASSSRPSLAAIPHEQYF TGTGCCAGCAGCTCCCGGCCATCCCTAGCGGCGATACCACACGAGCAGTACTTC
TRBD2 TRBJ2-5 many TRBV28 CASSPAGGTLRETQYF TGTGCCAGCAGTCCCGCGGGAGGGACCCTCCGAGAGACCCAGTACTTC
NA TRBJ2-1 many TRBV11-3 CASSLAGTDNEQFF TGTGCCAGCAGCTTAGCAGGGACCGACAATGAGCAGTTCTTC
NA TRBJ2-2 many TRBV3-1 CASSQPRWRSTGELFF TGTGCCAGCAGCCAACCGCGGTGGCGAAGCACCGGGGAGCTGTTTTTT
NA TRBJ2-7 few TRBV27 CASRAVMSSYEQYF TGTGCCAGCCGCGCCGTAATGAGCTCCTACGAGCAGTACTTC
TRBD2 TRBJ2-1 NA TRBV19 CASKERGYNEQFF TGTGCCAGTAAGGAGCGGGGCTACAATGAGCAGTTCTTC
NA TRBJ2-3 few TRBV4-1 CASSHSLERDTQYF TGCGCCAGCAGCCACTCTCTCGAGCGTGATACGCAGTATTTT
NA TRBJ2-7 NA TRBV28 CASSSPVYEQYF TGTGCCAGCAGTTCCCCCGTCTACGAGCAGTACTTC
TRBD1 TRBJ1-2 NA TRBV7-9 CASSLAGGQEPNYGYTF TGTGCCAGCAGCTTAGCAGGGGGACAGGAGCCTAACTATGGCTACACCTTC
NA TRBJ2-1 many TRBV2 CASSEAGGSYNEQFF TGTGCCAGCAGTGAAGCGGGCGGCTCCTACAATGAGCAGTTCTTC
NA TRBJ1-5 few TRBV6-1 CASSPPGGGPQHF TGTGCCAGCAGTCCTCCAGGAGGAGGGCCCCAGCATTTT
TRBD1 TRBJ1-2 NA TRBV6-2/TRBV6-3 CASSLSGTGIYGYTF TGTGCCAGCAGTTTATCCGGGACAGGGATTTATGGCTACACCTTC
NA TRBJ1-1 many TRBV19 CASTSVGGNTEAFF TGTGCCAGTACCTCGGTAGGGGGGAACACTGAAGCTTTCTTT
TRBD1 TRBJ2-7 many TRBV29-1 CSVETRDRGPYEQYF TGCAGCGTTGAGACCCGGGACAGGGGGCCCTACGAGCAGTACTTC
TRBD2 TRBJ2-1 NA TRBV6-1 CATTTGLALTEQFF TGTGCCACCACTACCGGACTAGCGTTGACTGAGCAGTTCTTC
TRBD1 TRBJ2-7 NA TRBV5-1 CASSLGDRSSYEQYF TGCGCCAGCAGCTTGGGGGACAGGAGCTCCTACGAGCAGTACTTC
NA TRBJ2-7 NA TRBV11-2 CASSLADYTPGELAYEQYF TGTGCCAGCAGCTTAGCCGATTATACACCAGGGGAACTAGCCTACGAGCAGTACTTC
NA TRBJ2-3 NA TRBV29-1 CSVKSWSKSTDTQYF TGCAGCGTTAAGAGTTGGTCGAAAAGCACAGATACGCAGTATTTT
TRBD2 TRBJ2-5 few TRBV5-1 CASSVTSGGRMDQYF TGCGCCAGCAGCGTCACTAGCGGGGGGCGCATGGACCAGTACTTC
NA TRBJ2-1 NA TRBV6-1 CASRPVAGLYNEQFF TGTGCCAGCAGGCCCGTCGCGGGTCTCTACAATGAGCAGTTCTTC
NA TRBJ2-1 once TRBV11-3 CASQRVNNEQFF TGTGCCAGCCAGCGGGTAAACAATGAGCAGTTCTTC
NA TRBJ2-1 many TRBV11-3 CASSFSGHEQFF TGTGCCAGCAGCTTCTCGGGGCATGAGCAGTTCTTC
TRBD1 TRBJ2-5 NA TRBV19 CASSTHTGGSKETQYF TGTGCCAGTAGTACCCATACAGGGGGCTCTAAAGAGACCCAGTACTTC
TRBD1 TRBJ1-1 many TRBV2 CASSATGQGRAAFF TGTGCCAGCAGCGCTACCGGACAGGGTCGGGCAGCTTTCTTT
NA TRBJ1-1 many TRBV12-3/TRBV12-4 CASSSLPGAAFF TGTGCCAGCAGCTCCCTGCCAGGGGCAGCTTTCTTT
TRBD2 TRBJ2-1 many TRBV6-2/TRBV6-3 CASSYSMGGLARTNEQFF TGTGCCAGCAGTTACTCGATGGGGGGACTAGCCAGGACAAATGAGCAGTTCTTC
NA TRBJ2-1 many TRBV7-9 CASRTTSLDEQFF TGTGCCAGCAGGACGACTAGTCTTGATGAGCAGTTCTTC
TRBD1 TRBJ1-2 many TRBV29-1 CSVSQGNYGYTF TGCAGCGTGTCACAGGGGAACTATGGCTACACCTTC
NA TRBJ1-6 many TRBV12-3/TRBV12-4 CASRIRGGFDSPLHF TGTGCCAGCCGTATACGGGGAGGGTTTGATTCACCCCTCCACTTT
NA TRBJ1-1 many TRBV27 CASSLKGGLFTEAFF TGTGCCAGCAGTTTAAAGGGGGGCCTCTTCACTGAGGCTTTCTTT
NA TRBJ1-5 NA TRBV7-2 CASSLSDGNQPQHF TGTGCCAGCAGCCTTTCCGATGGCAATCAGCCCCAGCATTTT
NA TRBJ2-3 few TRBV5-4 CASSSGQIFGQYF TGTGCCAGCAGCTCAGGACAGATCTTTGGGCAGTATTTT
NA TRBJ1-2 many TRBV2 CASSLNGVDYGYTF TGTGCCAGCAGTCTCAACGGGGTTGACTATGGCTACACCTTC